These 6 T cell receptor beta chains originate from one sample sequenced in a study of blood T cell repertoires in COVID-19. The protocol was immunoSEQ multiplex PCR, while the TCRdb copy is restricted to in-frame clones and leaves out a portion. The sample consists of about 250,000 clones, 86% of them appearing once. The sample was peripheral blood. The receptors originated from a woman aged 60-75 years who had recovered from COVID-19.

The J gene is TRBJ2-7, the V gene TRBV5-1, with TRBD1 as a possible D gene (6 bases). Trimming took 0 bases from V and 3 from J, leaving 10 bases between them. Germline CDR1 and CDR2: SGHRS and YFSETQ. The CDR3 is 14 amino acids. This CDR3 is CASSLVSGVYEQYF. As DNA, the CDR3 is TGCGCCAGCAGCTTGGTTTCAGGGGTCTACGAGCAGTACTTC.

The chain recombines TRBV6-5 with TRBJ2-7; D not resolved. The CDR3 has 12 amino acids. The V end was cut by 8 bases, the J end by 2 bases, with 10 bases between. Per germline, CDR1 MNHEY and CDR2 SVGAGI. CDR3 bases: TGTGCCAGCTCCCCTAGTCCCTACGAGCAGTACTTC. Its protein product is CASSPSPYEQYF.

The chain links TRBV29-1 to TRBJ2-5; weak D call: TRBD1 (6 bases). Germline V gene sequence: CDR1 SQVTM, CDR2 ANQGSEA. The germline V and J ends were trimmed by 5 bases and 5 bases, with 12 bases remaining between them. The CDR3 covers 12 residues. CDR3 coding DNA: TGCAGCGTTATGCAGGGGTCGGAGACCCAGTACTTC. Amino acids: CSVMQGSETQYF.

The chain joins TRBV19 to TRBJ1-5; 7 bases match TRBD1. Looked up from germline, CDR1 is LNHDA and CDR2 is SQIVND (reference sequence). The CDR3 is 14 residues long. Losses at the gene ends were 9 bases for V and 2 bases for J; bases not matched to a gene: 7. CDR3 in amino acids: CASNDRAGNQPQHF. CDR3 bases: TGTGCCAGCAACGACAGGGCTGGCAATCAGCCCCAGCATTTT.

This clone was recorded a few times. The chain employs TRBV28 and TRBJ2-3; 12 bases map to TRBD2. The CDR3 is 14 residues long. With 7 bases clipped from V and 5 bases from J, the junction kept 4 bases outside the gene matches. Germline V gives CDR1 MDHEN, CDR2 SYDVKM. The CDR3 is CASTSSGGGDTQYF. The DNA of the CDR3 is TGTGCCAGCACCTCTAGCGGGGGGGGAGATACGCAGTATTTT.

The chain carries TRBV6-5 and TRBJ1-1; D perhaps matches TRBD1 (5 bases). The V end was cut by 7 bases, the J end by 3 bases, with 12 bases between. The germline V gene has CDR1 MNHEY and CDR2 SVGAGI. The CDR3 is 13 residues long. The CDR3 DNA follows: TGTGCCAGCACTCGCTCGGGGGACACTGAAGCTTTCTTT. Translating gives CASTRSGDTEAFF.